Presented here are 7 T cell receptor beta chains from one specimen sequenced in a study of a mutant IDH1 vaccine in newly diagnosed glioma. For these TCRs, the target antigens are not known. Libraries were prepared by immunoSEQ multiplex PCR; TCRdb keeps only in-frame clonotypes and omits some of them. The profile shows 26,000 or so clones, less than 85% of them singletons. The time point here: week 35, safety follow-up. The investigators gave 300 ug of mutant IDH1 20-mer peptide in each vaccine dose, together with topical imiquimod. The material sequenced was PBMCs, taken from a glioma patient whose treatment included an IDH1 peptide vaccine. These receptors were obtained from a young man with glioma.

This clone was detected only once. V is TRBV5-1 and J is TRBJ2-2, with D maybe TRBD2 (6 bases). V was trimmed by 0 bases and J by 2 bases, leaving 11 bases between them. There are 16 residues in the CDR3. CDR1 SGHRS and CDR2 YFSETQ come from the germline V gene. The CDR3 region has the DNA TGCGCCAGCAGCTTGGTCGGTAGCGGAAACACCGGGGAGCTGTTTTTT. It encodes CASSLVGSGNTGELFF.

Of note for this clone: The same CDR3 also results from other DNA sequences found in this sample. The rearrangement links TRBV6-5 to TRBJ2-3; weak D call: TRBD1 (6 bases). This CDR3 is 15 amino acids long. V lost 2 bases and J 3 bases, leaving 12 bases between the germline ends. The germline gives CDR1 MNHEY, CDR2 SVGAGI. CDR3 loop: CASSYGEQGTDTQYF. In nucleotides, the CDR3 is TGTGCCAGCAGTTACGGAGAACAGGGAACAGATACGCAGTATTTT.

CDR3 amino acids: CASSLVSGSETQYF. The CDR3, as DNA: TGCGCCAGCAGCTTGGTCAGCGGATCGGAGACCCAGTACTTC. The rearrangement uses TRBV5-1 and TRBJ2-5, with D possibly matching TRBD2 (5 bases). The ends were cut back, 0 bases at V and 5 bases at J, with 11 bases in the middle. The germline V gene encodes CDR1 SGHRS and CDR2 YFSETQ. The CDR3 is 14 residues long.

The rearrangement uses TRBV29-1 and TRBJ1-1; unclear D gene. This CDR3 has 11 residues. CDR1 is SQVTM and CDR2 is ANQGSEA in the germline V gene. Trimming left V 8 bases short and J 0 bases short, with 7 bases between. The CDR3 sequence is CSTGVNTEAFF. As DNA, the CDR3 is TGCAGCACTGGGGTGAACACTGAAGCTTTCTTT.

For the CDR3, the DNA is TGTGCCAGCAGTTACTCGTCCGACACCGCGGGAGAGACCCAGTACTTC. It specifies CASSYSSDTAGETQYF. V and J are TRBV6-6 and TRBJ2-5; D perhaps matches TRBD2 (5 bases). Germline values: CDR1 MNHNY, CDR2 SVGAGI (reference sequence). V lost 0 bases and J 4 bases, leaving 15 bases between the germline ends. The CDR3 length is 16 residues.

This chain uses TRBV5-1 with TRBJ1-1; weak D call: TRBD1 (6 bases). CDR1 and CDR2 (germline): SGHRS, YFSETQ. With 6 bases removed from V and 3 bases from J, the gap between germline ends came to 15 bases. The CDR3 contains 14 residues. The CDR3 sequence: CASTLTGSYTEAFF. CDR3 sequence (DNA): TGCGCCAGCACTCTGACAGGTTCTTACACTGAAGCTTTCTTT.

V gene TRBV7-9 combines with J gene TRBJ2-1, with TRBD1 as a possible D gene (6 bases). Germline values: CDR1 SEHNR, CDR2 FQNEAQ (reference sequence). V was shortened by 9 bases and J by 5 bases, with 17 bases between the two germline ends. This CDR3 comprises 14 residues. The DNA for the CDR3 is TGTGCCAGGCGGTGGGGGCAGGGAGACAATGAGCAGTTCTTC. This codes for CARRWGQGDNEQFF.